A selection of T cell receptor beta chains follows, all from one sample in a study of blood T cells in healthy people across ages. TCRdb used MiXCR to reprocess the 5' RACE reads, holding one entry per CDR3 protein. The sample has approximately 800,000 distinct CDR3 sequences; about 53% are singletons. The sample was blood. These receptor sequences come from a man older than 75 in good health. CDR3s include the opening cysteine and the closing phenylalanine or tryptophan. Fields, in order: clone size, V gene, D gene, J gene, CDR3 protein, CDR3 DNA. D genes are given only for firm matches. Clone size, where shown, is once, few, many, or a class for clones that have expanded.

clone size: -; V gene: TRBV28; D gene: -; J gene: TRBJ1-5; CDR3 protein: CASGSVGLGNQPQHF; CDR3 DNA: TGTGCCAGCGGTTCTGTGGGGCTCGGGAATCAGCCCCAGCATTTT
clone size: few; V gene: TRBV4-1; D gene: -; J gene: TRBJ2-7; CDR3 protein: CASSQAVAGQPYEQYF; CDR3 DNA: TGCGCCAGCAGCCAGGCTGTAGCGGGACAGCCTTACGAGCAGTACTTC
clone size: -; V gene: TRBV20-1; D gene: TRBD1; J gene: TRBJ2-1; CDR3 protein: CSARDGTGGNEQFF; CDR3 DNA: TGCAGTGCTAGAGATGGGACAGGGGGTAATGAGCAGTTCTTC
clone size: -; V gene: TRBV10-3; D gene: -; J gene: TRBJ1-2; CDR3 protein: CAISDSGTYGYTF; CDR3 DNA: TGTGCCATCAGTGACTCCGGGACCTATGGCTACACCTTC
clone size: few; V gene: TRBV21-1; D gene: -; J gene: TRBJ2-7; CDR3 protein: CASSPRDCSYEQYF; CDR3 DNA: TGTGCCAGCAGCCCCCGGGACTGCTCCTACGAGCAGTACTTC
clone size: few; V gene: TRBV5-1; D gene: -; J gene: TRBJ2-5; CDR3 protein: CASSLVWGAGETQYF; CDR3 DNA: TGCGCCAGCAGCTTGGTGTGGGGCGCCGGGGAGACCCAGTACTTC
clone size: -; V gene: TRBV29-1; D gene: -; J gene: TRBJ2-1; CDR3 protein: CSVEKGGYNEQFF; CDR3 DNA: TGCAGCGTTGAAAAAGGGGGGTACAATGAGCAGTTCTTC
clone size: few; V gene: TRBV12-3/TRBV12-4; D gene: -; J gene: TRBJ1-5; CDR3 protein: CASRGGRGQPQHF; CDR3 DNA: TGTGCCAGCAGAGGGGGTCGGGGTCAGCCCCAGCATTTT
clone size: -; V gene: TRBV2; D gene: -; J gene: TRBJ2-1; CDR3 protein: CASSDGLAVANEQFF; CDR3 DNA: TGTGCCAGCAGTGATGGTCTTGCGGTTGCGAATGAGCAGTTCTTC
clone size: few; V gene: TRBV9; D gene: -; J gene: TRBJ2-7; CDR3 protein: CASSDRDTAYEQYF; CDR3 DNA: TGTGCCAGCAGCGACCGGGACACAGCCTACGAGCAGTACTTC
clone size: -; V gene: TRBV12-3/TRBV12-4; D gene: -; J gene: TRBJ1-2; CDR3 protein: CASSFYVGTGYTF; CDR3 DNA: TGTGCCAGCAGTTTCTATGTGGGAACGGGCTACACCTTC
clone size: few; V gene: TRBV6-4; D gene: -; J gene: TRBJ2-3; CDR3 protein: CASSPPGGNTQYF; CDR3 DNA: TGTGCCAGCAGCCCCCCTGGGGGCAATACGCAGTATTTT
clone size: -; V gene: TRBV7-9; D gene: -; J gene: TRBJ2-7; CDR3 protein: CASSSLGRSSYEQYF; CDR3 DNA: TGTGCCAGCAGCTCCCTCGGACGGTCCTCCTACGAGCAGTACTTC
clone size: few; V gene: TRBV4-2; D gene: -; J gene: TRBJ2-7; CDR3 protein: CASSLTRLSGAYEQYF; CDR3 DNA: TGTGCCAGCAGCCTTACTAGGCTTAGTGGTGCCTACGAGCAGTACTTC
clone size: -; V gene: TRBV15; D gene: TRBD2; J gene: TRBJ2-1; CDR3 protein: CATYSTGTSGSFPEQFF; CDR3 DNA: TGTGCCACCTATTCGACCGGGACTAGCGGGTCTTTTCCGGAGCAGTTCTTC
clone size: -; V gene: TRBV2; D gene: -; J gene: TRBJ1-6; CDR3 protein: CASRRESSYNSPLHF; CDR3 DNA: TGTGCCAGCAGACGGGAGAGCTCCTATAATTCACCCCTCCACTTT
clone size: few; V gene: TRBV4-2; D gene: -; J gene: TRBJ2-1; CDR3 protein: CATTTFGPQAGTYNEQFF; CDR3 DNA: TGTGCCACTACCACGTTTGGGCCCCAAGCTGGGACCTACAATGAGCAGTTCTTC